The 14 T cell receptor beta chains in this list originate from one sample, sequenced in a study of early T cells in non-severe SARS-CoV-2 infection. TCRdb itself ran the 5' RACE reads through MiXCR, one entry per CDR3 protein. This sample has 80,000 to 95,000 distinct CDR3 sequences; approximately 16% occur once, and the top ten carry about 5%. The sequencing here drew on whole blood, taken at baseline. The receptors originated from an adult who was a healthcare worker with PCR-confirmed SARS-CoV-2 infection or an uninfected control (not recorded which).

J is TRBJ2-3 and V is TRBV12-3 or TRBV12-4, with D perhaps matching TRBD1 or TRBD2 (5 bases each). The CDR3 is made up of 12 amino acids. V lost 6 bases and J 2 bases, leaving 6 bases between the germline ends. The CDR3 protein is CASSGTTDTQYF. The CDR3 nucleotides are TGTGCCAGCAGCGGGACCACAGATACGCAGTATTTT.

This clonotype turned up a few times. This chain connects TRBV10-1 to TRBJ2-3, with 10 bases fitting TRBD2. Germline V gene sequence: CDR1 WNHNN, CDR2 SYGVQD (reference sequence). The CDR3 is 15 amino acids. The V gene end was trimmed by 3 bases and the J gene end by 8 bases; junction bases not matched to a gene: 8. CDR3 protein: CASSESSGRGSTQYF. CDR3 bases: TGCGCCAGCAGTGAATCTAGCGGGAGAGGGTCTACGCAGTATTTT.

This sequence joins TRBV11-3 and TRBJ2-3; D not resolved. Germline lookup yields CDR1 SGHNT and CDR2 YENEEA. The CDR3 has 14 amino acids. V was pared by 1 base and J by 1 base, with 6 bases between. CDR3 nucleotides: TGTGCCAGCAGCTTAGGATCCGGCACAGATACGCAGTATTTT. It is translated as CASSLGSGTDTQYF.

The genes are TRBV6-5 and TRBJ2-7; TRBD2 matches 8 bases. The CDR3 consists of 15 residues. Per the germline V gene, CDR1 is MNHEY and CDR2 is SVGAGI. Trimming took 5 bases from V and 3 from J; bases not matched to a gene: 9. The CDR3 bases are TGTGCCAGCAGTCCGGTCAAGACTAGCGTCTACGAGCAGTACTTC. Translation gives CASSPVKTSVYEQYF.

This clonotype appeared a few times. The chain employs TRBV20-1 and TRBJ2-3, with D possibly TRBD2 on 6 matching bases. CDR1 is DFQATT and CDR2 is SNEGSKA in the germline V gene (reference sequence). The CDR3 has 16 amino acids. V was pared by 3 bases and J by 0 bases, with 16 bases between. DNA for the CDR3: TGCAGTGCTAGCCCCGTTAGCGGCGCTAGCACAGATACGCAGTATTTT. Translation: CSASPVSGASTDTQYF.

This clonotype was detected a few times. CDR3: CASSEGGQGQPQHF. The CDR3 DNA follows: TGTGCCAGCAGTGAAGGCGGACAGGGCCAGCCCCAGCATTTT. The chain is built from TRBV2 and TRBJ1-5; 8 bases fit TRBD1. Unmatched junction bases numbered 3, after V lost 1 base and J lost 7 bases. CDR3 length: 14 residues. Germline CDR1 reads SNHLY; CDR2 reads FYNNEI.

The chain carries TRBV11-2 and TRBJ2-7; D might be TRBD1 (5 bases). The CDR3 covers 14 residues. Germline V lookup: CDR1 SGHAT, CDR2 FQNNGV. The V gene lost 3 bases and the J gene lost 6 bases, with 15 bases spanning the gap. This CDR3 is CASSFFRQFSEQYF. The CDR3 DNA is TGTGCCAGCAGCTTTTTCCGACAGTTTTCCGAGCAGTACTTC.

This clonotype was found a few times. V is TRBV7-9 and J is TRBJ1-4, with no clear D. Trimming took off 2 bases at V and 5 bases at J, with 6 bases between the two ends. The CDR3 runs to 13 residues. Germline V lookup: CDR1 SEHNR, CDR2 FQNEAQ (reference sequence). The DNA of the CDR3 is TGTGCCAGCAGCTTAATAGACAATGAAAAACTGTTTTTT. It is translated as CASSLIDNEKLFF.

This chain links TRBV28 with TRBJ2-4; TRBD1 or TRBD2 may be the D gene (5 bases each). There are 17 residues in the CDR3. Germline CDR1 and CDR2: MDHEN and SYDVKM. V lost 4 bases and J lost 7, with 23 bases in between. The chain's CDR3 is CASSWRTFIDKLNIQYF. As DNA, the CDR3 is TGTGCCAGCAGTTGGAGGACATTCATCGACAAATTGAACATTCAGTACTTC.

In this sample, this clonotype turned up many times. This rearrangement joins TRBV12-3 or TRBV12-4 to TRBJ1-5; the match to TRBD1 covers 7 bases. After removal of 6 bases from V and 7 bases from J, the junction contained 15 bases not matched to a gene. The CDR3 covers 16 residues. The CDR3 DNA is TGTGCCAGCAGCGTGGGGAAACAGGGGAGGCGGCAGCCCCAGCATTTT. Translation: CASSVGKQGRRQPQHF.

This clonotype was seen repeatedly, ten times or more. This chain links TRBV6-2 or TRBV6-3 with TRBJ2-5; D is ambiguous. V dropped 7 bases and J dropped 5 bases, with 5 bases sitting between them. This CDR3 contains 10 residues. Germline lookup yields CDR1 MNHEY and CDR2 SVGEGT. This chain's CDR3 is CASNGETQYF. CDR3 DNA sequence: TGTGCCAGCAATGGCGAGACCCAGTACTTC.

This clonotype was picked up many times. This chain connects TRBV20-1 to TRBJ2-1, with 10 bases identical to TRBD2. CDR1 DFQATT and CDR2 SNEGSKA come from the germline V gene (reference sequence). The CDR3 is 16 residues long. V gave up 5 bases and J gave up 2 bases; unmatched junction bases: 9. CDR3 DNA: TGCAGTGCTCCCTCGGCAGCGGGAGGGCCCTACAATGAGCAGTTCTTC. Translated: CSAPSAAGGPYNEQFF.

This clonotype was seen ten or more times. The chain employs TRBV7-9 and TRBJ2-1; D may correspond to TRBD1 or TRBD2 (5 bases each). V was clipped by 1 base and J by 0 bases, with 13 bases between them. The CDR3 is made up of 17 amino acids. Germline V CDR1 and CDR2: SEHNR, FQNEAQ (reference sequence). The CDR3 DNA reads as TGTGCCAGCAGCTTAGTTGGTAAGGGGACCTCCTACAATGAGCAGTTCTTC. It yields the protein CASSLVGKGTSYNEQFF.

The V call is TRBV10-2, the J call TRBJ1-6, with D unclear. Germline lookup yields CDR1 WSHSY and CDR2 SAAADI. Trimming left V 2 bases short and J 9 bases short, with 14 bases between. The CDR3 is 15 amino acids. The CDR3 DNA follows: TGCGCCAGCAGTGAGCTGGGAGCTGTCGGTTCACCCCTCCACTTT. Protein sequence: CASSELGAVGSPLHF.